The 17 T cell receptor beta chains below come from one sample, sequenced in a study of T cell responses to AZD1222 COVID-19 vaccine (dated by TCRdb to about 2021). The library came from the immunoSEQ multiplex PCR assay. The table comes from immuneACCESS by way of TCRdb, which keeps in-frame sequences with V and J called. Part of the clones is missing from these tables; in studies checked, under half for an unresolved V gene and the rest for unknown reasons. Recorded for this sample are some 140,000 clones; around 92% of them occurred a single time. The ten biggest clones cover less than 2% of the sample. The meaning of the sample's time point label: baseline before first vaccination. The specimen comprised peripheral blood, sampled on day 0 of AZD1222 vaccination. The receptor source for this set is an adult in good health.

The chain joins TRBV2 to TRBJ2-5; 7 nucleotides line up with TRBD2. This CDR3 has 16 amino acids. The junction had 14 bases not matched to a gene; V was cut back by 6 bases and J by 4 bases. Germline V lookup: CDR1 SNHLY, CDR2 FYNNEI. The CDR3: CASREEVASGGETQYF. In nucleotides, the CDR3 is TGTGCCAGCAGAGAGGAGGTGGCTAGCGGTGGAGAGACCCAGTACTTC.

The rearrangement uses TRBV7-2 and TRBJ1-5, with 8 bases aligning to TRBD1. Germline CDR1 reads SGHTA; CDR2 reads FQGNSA. V shed 3 bases and J 5 bases; nucleotides not matched to a gene: 6. The CDR3 totals 15 residues. CDR3 protein: CASSFDRGLHQPQHF. CDR3 sequence (DNA): TGTGCCAGCAGCTTCGACAGGGGTCTTCATCAGCCCCAGCATTTT.

Here the CDR3 reads CASSFAGWGAQGETQYF. The CDR3 bases are TGTGCCAGCAGCTTTGCCGGTTGGGGGGCGCAAGGAGAGACCCAGTACTTC. The V call is TRBV5-6, the J call TRBJ2-5, with D perhaps TRBD1 or TRBD2 (6 bases each). V was trimmed by 2 bases and J by 4 bases, leaving 21 bases between them. Looked up from germline, CDR1 is SGHDT and CDR2 is YYEEEE. The CDR3 length is 17 residues.

This chain connects TRBV7-2 to TRBJ1-1; D call uncertain. V was clipped by 0 bases and J by 0 bases, with 5 bases between them. Germline V lookup: CDR1 SGHTA, CDR2 FQGNSA. The CDR3 spans 14 residues. CDR3 DNA: TGTGCCAGCAGCTTAGCTTTGCTGAACACTGAAGCTTTCTTT. Encoded protein: CASSLALLNTEAFF.

This clone has only one observation. The rearrangement uses TRBV5-1 and TRBJ1-2, with TRBD1 identical over 7 bases. Trimming cost V 3 bases and J 0 bases; bases outside gene matches: 14. The CDR3 length is 18 residues. Germline assignment: CDR1 SGHRS and CDR2 YFSETQ. This CDR3 reads CASSWELRTGSTNYGYTF. The CDR3 DNA reads TGCGCCAGCAGCTGGGAGTTGAGGACAGGCTCTACTAACTATGGCTACACCTTC.

The chain combines TRBV13 with TRBJ2-2, with TRBD2 matching 7 bases. CDR1 is PRHDT and CDR2 is FYEKMQ in the germline V gene (reference sequence). The CDR3 spans 17 residues. The V gene end was trimmed by 0 bases and the J gene end by 0 bases; junction bases not matched to a gene: 4. Written as DNA, the CDR3 is TGTGCCAGCAGCTTAGGCCCGGGGGGTCCGAACACCGGGGAGCTGTTTTTT. The encoded protein is CASSLGPGGPNTGELFF.

V and J are TRBV5-1 and TRBJ1-6; TRBD1 might be the D (5 bases). Germline assignment: CDR1 SGHRS and CDR2 YFSETQ. V lost 3 bases to trimming and J lost 4 bases, with 14 bases between them. The CDR3 runs 16 residues. This CDR3 is CASSSGGTPYNSPLHF. The DNA for the CDR3 is TGCGCCAGCAGCTCGGGGGGTACCCCATATAATTCACCCCTCCACTTT.

The V gene is TRBV19, the J gene TRBJ1-2, with D possibly TRBD1 on 5 matching bases. V gave up 3 bases and J gave up 2 bases, with 13 bases separating them. CDR1 and CDR2 (germline): LNHDA, SQIVND (reference sequence). The CDR3 has 15 residues. For the CDR3, the DNA is TGTGCCAGTAGTATTAGTTTGACAGCCAACTATGGCTACACCTTC. Translation gives CASSISLTANYGYTF. Variable domain in full (rest from reference TRBV19 and TRBJ1-2): DGGITQSPKYLFRKEGQNVTLSCEQNLNHDAMYWYRQDPGQGLRLIYYSQIVNDFQKGDIAEGYSVSREKKESFPLTVTSAQKNPTAFYLCASSISLTANYGYTFGSGTRLTVV.

J is TRBJ1-1 and V is TRBV6-4, with D possibly matching TRBD1 (6 bases). This CDR3 region has 13 residues. The V and J ends lost 6 bases and 1 base respectively, with 9 bases between them. Germline-derived CDR1 and CDR2 are MRHNA and SNTAGT. CDR3 DNA sequence: TGTGCCAGCAGGACAGGTTGGAACACTGAAGCTTTCTTT. As protein: CASRTGWNTEAFF.

Comment on this clone: Other DNA sequences in the same sample also yield this CDR3. The V and J genes are TRBV11-2 and TRBJ1-2; D call uncertain. The CDR3 extends over 12 amino acids. The V end was cut by 5 bases, the J end by 11 bases, with 15 bases between. Per the germline V gene, CDR1 is SGHAT and CDR2 is FQNNGV. CDR3: CASSTDGGSYTF. The CDR3 region has the DNA TGTGCCAGCAGCACCGACGGAGGGAGTTACACCTTC.

The chain recombines TRBV7-2 with TRBJ1-3, with a weak D call TRBD1 (5 bases). The germline V gene encodes CDR1 SGHTA and CDR2 FQGNSA. Trimming cost V 5 bases and J 0 bases, with 14 bases left between them. The CDR3 consists of 16 residues. The CDR3 coding sequence is TGTGCCAGCAGCCTAAGGCCGCAGGGCTCTGGAAACACCATATATTTT. Amino acids: CASSLRPQGSGNTIYF.

J is TRBJ2-6 and V is TRBV4-3, with D uncertain. CDR3 length: 15 amino acids. Germline CDR1 reads LGHNA; CDR2 reads YSLEER. Trimming stripped 4 bases from V and 2 bases from J, with 9 bases between. CDR3 protein: CASSPVLTGANVLTF. Written as DNA, the CDR3 is TGCGCCAGCAGCCCAGTACTCACTGGGGCCAACGTCCTGACTTTC.

The genes are TRBV19 and TRBJ2-7; TRBD2 agrees at 7 bases. The CDR3 sequence is 17 residues long. Trimming removed 3 bases from V and 0 bases from J; junction bases left unmatched: 11. Germline CDR1 reads LNHDA; CDR2 reads SQIVND (reference sequence). CDR3 sequence reads: CASSMPRGAGNSYEQYF. CDR3 DNA: TGTGCCAGTAGTATGCCCCGAGGAGCGGGGAACTCCTACGAGCAGTACTTC.

This chain uses TRBV19 with TRBJ1-5, with a tentative D call TRBD1 (5 bases). V was clipped by 7 bases and J by 0 bases, with 19 bases between them. From germline, CDR1 is LNHDA and CDR2 SQIVND (reference sequence). The CDR3 runs 17 residues. In DNA, the CDR3 is TGTGCCAGTACCGATTCTCGACAGACCCATAGCAATCAGCCCCAGCATTTT. Its protein is CASTDSRQTHSNQPQHF. The full variable domain, its missing parts supplied by reference TRBV19 and TRBJ1-5, is DGGITQSPKYLFRKEGQNVTLSCEQNLNHDAMYWYRQDPGQGLRLIYYSQIVNDFQKGDIAEGYSVSREKKESFPLTVTSAQKNPTAFYLCASTDSRQTHSNQPQHFGDGTRLSIL.

V and J are TRBV7-2 and TRBJ2-7, with 9 positions matching TRBD2. Germline CDR1 SGHTA, CDR2 FQGNSA. Trimming removed 5 bases from V and 3 bases from J; junction bases left unmatched: 14. The CDR3 is 17 residues long. In nucleotides, the CDR3 is TGTGCCAGCAGCATCTTGCGTGCTAGCGGGGCCCTCTACGAGCAGTACTTC. It encodes CASSILRASGALYEQYF. The full variable domain, its missing parts supplied by reference TRBV7-2 and TRBJ2-7, is GAGVSQSPSNKVTEKGKDVELRCDPISGHTALYWYRQSLGQGLEFLIYFQGNSAPDKSGLPSDRFSAERTGGSVSTLTIQRTQQEDSAVYLCASSILRASGALYEQYFGPGTRLTVT.

The V and J genes are TRBV11-2 and TRBJ2-7, with D uncertain. Trimming took off 2 bases at V and 0 bases at J, with 8 bases between the two ends. This CDR3 has 14 residues. The germline V gene has CDR1 SGHAT and CDR2 FQNNGV. The CDR3 here is CASSLRRSSYEQYF. The CDR3 DNA sequence: TGTGCCAGCAGCTTACGACGGAGCTCCTACGAGCAGTACTTC. The full variable domain, rest sourced from reference TRBV11-2 and TRBJ2-7, is EAGVAQSPRYKIIEKRQSVAFWCNPISGHATLYWYQQILGQGPKLLIQFQNNGVVDDSQLPKDRFSAERLKGVDSTLKIQPAKLEDSAVYLCASSLRRSSYEQYFGPGTRLTVT.

Turning to this clone: Other nucleotide sequences in the sample specify the same CDR3. Here the CDR3 DNA reads TGTGCCATCAGGGGGGACAGAGGATCCTACGAGCAGTACTTC. As protein: CAIRGDRGSYEQYF. This chain connects TRBV10-3 to TRBJ2-7; 7 bases align to TRBD1. Germline V gives CDR1 ENHRY, CDR2 SYGVKD. The CDR3 contains 14 residues. V was clipped by 6 bases and J by 1 base; unmatched bases: 6.